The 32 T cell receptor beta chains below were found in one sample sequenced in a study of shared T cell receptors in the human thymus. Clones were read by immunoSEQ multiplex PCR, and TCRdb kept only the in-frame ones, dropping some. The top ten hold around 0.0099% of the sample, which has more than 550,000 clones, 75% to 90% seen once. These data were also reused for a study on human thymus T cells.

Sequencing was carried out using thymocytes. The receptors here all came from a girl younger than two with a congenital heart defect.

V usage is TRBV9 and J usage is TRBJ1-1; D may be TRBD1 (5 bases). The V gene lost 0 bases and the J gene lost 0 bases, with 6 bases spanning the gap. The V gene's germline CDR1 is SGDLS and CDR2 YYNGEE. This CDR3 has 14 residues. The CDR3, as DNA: TGTGCCAGCAGCGTAGCGGACATGAACACTGAAGCTTTCTTT. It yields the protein CASSVADMNTEAFF.

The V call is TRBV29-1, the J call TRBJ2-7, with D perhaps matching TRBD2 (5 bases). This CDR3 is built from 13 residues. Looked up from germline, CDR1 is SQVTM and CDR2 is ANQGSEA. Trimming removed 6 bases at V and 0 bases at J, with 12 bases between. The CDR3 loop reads CSVRAGHSYEQYF. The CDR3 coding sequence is TGCAGCGTGCGGGCCGGGCACTCCTACGAGCAGTACTTC.

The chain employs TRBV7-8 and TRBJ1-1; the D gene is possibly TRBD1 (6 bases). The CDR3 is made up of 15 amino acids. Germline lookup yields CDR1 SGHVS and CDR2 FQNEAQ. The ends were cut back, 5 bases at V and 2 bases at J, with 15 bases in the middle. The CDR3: CASSTGHHLNTEAFF. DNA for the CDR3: TGTGCCAGCAGCACGGGACACCATCTCAACACTGAAGCTTTCTTT.

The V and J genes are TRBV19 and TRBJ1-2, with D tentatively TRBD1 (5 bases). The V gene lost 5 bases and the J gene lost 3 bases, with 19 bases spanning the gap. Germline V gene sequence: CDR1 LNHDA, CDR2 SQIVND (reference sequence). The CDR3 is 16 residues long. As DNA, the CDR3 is TGTGCCAGTAGTCTATCCCCAGGGTTTTATTACTATGGCTACACCTTC. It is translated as CASSLSPGFYYYGYTF. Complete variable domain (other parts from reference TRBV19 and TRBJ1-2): DGGITQSPKYLFRKEGQNVTLSCEQNLNHDAMYWYRQDPGQGLRLIYYSQIVNDFQKGDIAEGYSVSREKKESFPLTVTSAQKNPTAFYLCASSLSPGFYYYGYTFGSGTRLTVV.

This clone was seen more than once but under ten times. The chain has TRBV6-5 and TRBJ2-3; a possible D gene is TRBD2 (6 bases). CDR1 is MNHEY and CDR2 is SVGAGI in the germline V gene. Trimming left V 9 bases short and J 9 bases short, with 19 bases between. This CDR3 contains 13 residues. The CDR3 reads CASRPPGVETQYF. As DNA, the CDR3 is TGTGCCAGTAGACCACCGGGGGTAGAGACGCAGTATTTT.

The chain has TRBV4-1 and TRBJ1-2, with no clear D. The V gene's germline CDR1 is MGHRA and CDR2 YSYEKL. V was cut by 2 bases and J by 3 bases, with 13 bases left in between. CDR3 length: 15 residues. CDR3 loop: CASSQRPTGYYGYTF. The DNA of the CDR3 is TGCGCCAGCAGCCAAAGACCGACGGGATACTATGGCTACACCTTC.

CDR3 in amino acids: CASSLNHGQVISHGYTF. The CDR3 nucleotides are TGTGCCAGCAGCTTGAACCATGGACAGGTAATCAGCCATGGCTACACCTTC. The J gene is TRBJ1-2, the V gene TRBV5-8; 7 bases are a match to TRBD1. Germline-derived CDR1 and CDR2 are SGHTS and YDEGEE. The CDR3 length is 17 residues. With V trimmed by 1 base and J by 6 bases, 15 bases remained unmatched.

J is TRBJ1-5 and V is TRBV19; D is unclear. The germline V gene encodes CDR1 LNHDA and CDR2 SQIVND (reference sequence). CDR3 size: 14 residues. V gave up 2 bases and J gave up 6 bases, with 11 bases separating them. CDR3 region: CASSIPRVVQPQHF. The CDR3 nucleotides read TGTGCCAGTAGTATACCCCGGGTAGTTCAGCCCCAGCATTTT.

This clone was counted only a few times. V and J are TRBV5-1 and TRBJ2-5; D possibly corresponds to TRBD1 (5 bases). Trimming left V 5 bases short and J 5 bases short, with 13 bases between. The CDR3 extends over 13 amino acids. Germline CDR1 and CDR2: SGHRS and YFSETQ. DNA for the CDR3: TGCGCCAGCAGTCAGGGTACGTCGGAGACCCAGTACTTC. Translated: CASSQGTSETQYF. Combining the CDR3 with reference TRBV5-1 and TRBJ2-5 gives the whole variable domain KAGVTQTPRYLIKTRGQQVTLSCSPISGHRSVSWYQQTPGQGLQFLFEYFSETQRNKGNFPGRFSGRQFSNSRSEMNVSTLELGDSALYLCASSQGTSETQYFGPGTRLLVL.

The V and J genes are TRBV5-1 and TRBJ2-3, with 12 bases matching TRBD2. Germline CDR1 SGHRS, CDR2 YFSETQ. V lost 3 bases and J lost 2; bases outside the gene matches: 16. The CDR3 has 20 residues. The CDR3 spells CASSSGLAGPSAPLTDTQYF. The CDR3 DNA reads TGCGCCAGCAGCTCAGGACTAGCGGGACCGTCAGCCCCGCTCACAGATACGCAGTATTTT.

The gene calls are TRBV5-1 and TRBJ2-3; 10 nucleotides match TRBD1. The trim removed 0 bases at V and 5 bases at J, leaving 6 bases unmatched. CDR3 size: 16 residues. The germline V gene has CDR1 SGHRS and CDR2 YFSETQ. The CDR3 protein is CASSLADRGLGDTQYF. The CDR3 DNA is TGCGCCAGCAGCTTGGCGGACAGGGGGTTAGGAGATACGCAGTATTTT.

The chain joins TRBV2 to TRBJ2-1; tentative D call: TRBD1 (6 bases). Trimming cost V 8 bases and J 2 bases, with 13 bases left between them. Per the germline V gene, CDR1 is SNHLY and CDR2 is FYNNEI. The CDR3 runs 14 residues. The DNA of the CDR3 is TGTGCCAGCGGGGGCAGGAACACCTACAATGAGCAGTTCTTC. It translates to CASGGRNTYNEQFF.

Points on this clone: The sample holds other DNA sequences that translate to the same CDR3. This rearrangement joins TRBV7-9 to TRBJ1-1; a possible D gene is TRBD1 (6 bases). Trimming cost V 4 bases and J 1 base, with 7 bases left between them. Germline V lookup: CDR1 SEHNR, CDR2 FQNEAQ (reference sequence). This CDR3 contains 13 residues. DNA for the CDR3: TGTGCCAGCAGCTCGACAGGGAACACTGAAGCTTTCTTT. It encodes CASSSTGNTEAFF. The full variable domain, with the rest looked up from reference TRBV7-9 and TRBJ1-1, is DTGVSQNPRHKITKRGQNVTFRCDPISEHNRLYWYRQTLGQGPEFLTYFQNEAQLEKSRLLSDRFSAERPKGSFSTLEIQRTEQGDSAMYLCASSSTGNTEAFFGQGTRLTVV.

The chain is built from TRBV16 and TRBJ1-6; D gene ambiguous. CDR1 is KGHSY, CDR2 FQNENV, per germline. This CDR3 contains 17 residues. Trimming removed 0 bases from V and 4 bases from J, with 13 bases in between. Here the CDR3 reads CASSQSIVPLYNSPLHF. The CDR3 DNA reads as TGTGCCAGCAGCCAATCGATCGTCCCGCTATATAATTCACCCCTCCACTTT.

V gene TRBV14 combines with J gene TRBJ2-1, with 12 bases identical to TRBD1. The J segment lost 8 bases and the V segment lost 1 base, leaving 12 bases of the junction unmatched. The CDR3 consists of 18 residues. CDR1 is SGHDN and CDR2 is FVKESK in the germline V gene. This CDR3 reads CASSQVDGTGTGGYEQFF. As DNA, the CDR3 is TGTGCCAGCAGCCAAGTAGATGGGACCGGGACAGGGGGCTATGAGCAGTTCTTC.

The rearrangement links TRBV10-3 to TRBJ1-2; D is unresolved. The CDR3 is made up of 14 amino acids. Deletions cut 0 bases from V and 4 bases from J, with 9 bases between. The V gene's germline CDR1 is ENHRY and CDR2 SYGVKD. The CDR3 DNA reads TGTGCCATCAGTGAGTCGATGGAGGCCTATGGCTACACCTTC. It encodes CAISESMEAYGYTF.

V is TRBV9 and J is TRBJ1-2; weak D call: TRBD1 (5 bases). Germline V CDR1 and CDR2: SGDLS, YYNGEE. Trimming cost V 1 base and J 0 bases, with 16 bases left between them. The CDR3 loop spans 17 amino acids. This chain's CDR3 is CASSVNSLGGSNYGYTF. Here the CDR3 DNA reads TGTGCCAGCAGCGTAAATTCTCTGGGGGGTTCTAACTATGGCTACACCTTC.

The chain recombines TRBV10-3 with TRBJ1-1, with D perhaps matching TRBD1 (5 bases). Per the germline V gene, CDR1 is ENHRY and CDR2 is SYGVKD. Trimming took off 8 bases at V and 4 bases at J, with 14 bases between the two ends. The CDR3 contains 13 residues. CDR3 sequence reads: CAIQGSVRTEAFF. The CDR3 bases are TGTGCCATCCAGGGATCAGTGCGCACTGAAGCTTTCTTT.

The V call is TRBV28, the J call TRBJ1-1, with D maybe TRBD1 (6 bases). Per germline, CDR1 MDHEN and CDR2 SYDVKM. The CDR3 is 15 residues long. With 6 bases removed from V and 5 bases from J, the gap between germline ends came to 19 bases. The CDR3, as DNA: TGTGCCAGCAGGCGATACAGGGCCACGGGGACTGAAGCTTTCTTT. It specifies CASRRYRATGTEAFF.

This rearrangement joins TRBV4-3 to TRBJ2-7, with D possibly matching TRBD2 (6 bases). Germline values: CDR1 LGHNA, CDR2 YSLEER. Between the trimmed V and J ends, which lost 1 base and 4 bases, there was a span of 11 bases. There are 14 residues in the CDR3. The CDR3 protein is CASSQGTGDYEQYF. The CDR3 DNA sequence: TGCGCCAGCAGCCAAGGTACGGGAGATTACGAGCAGTACTTC.

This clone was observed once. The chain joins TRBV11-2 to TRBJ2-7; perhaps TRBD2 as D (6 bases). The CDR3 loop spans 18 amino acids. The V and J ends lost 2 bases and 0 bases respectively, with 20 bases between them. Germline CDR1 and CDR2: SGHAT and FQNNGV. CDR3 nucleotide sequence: TGTGCCAGCAGCTTAAGATGGGGAGGCAAGTCCTACTCCTACGAGCAGTACTTC. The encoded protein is CASSLRWGGKSYSYEQYF.

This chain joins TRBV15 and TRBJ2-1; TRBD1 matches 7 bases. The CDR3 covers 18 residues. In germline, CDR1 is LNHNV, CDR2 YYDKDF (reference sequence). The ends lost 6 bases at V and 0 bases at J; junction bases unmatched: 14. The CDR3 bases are TGTGCCACCAGGAGGGGGCGACCGATCAAGAGCTCCTACAATGAGCAGTTCTTC. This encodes CATRRGRPIKSSYNEQFF. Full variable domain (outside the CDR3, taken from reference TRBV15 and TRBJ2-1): DAMVIQNPRYQVTQFGKPVTLSCSQTLNHNVMYWYQQKSSQAPKLLFHYYDKDFNNEADTPDNFQSRRPNTSFCFLDIRSPGLGDTAMYLCATRRGRPIKSSYNEQFFGPGTRLTVL.

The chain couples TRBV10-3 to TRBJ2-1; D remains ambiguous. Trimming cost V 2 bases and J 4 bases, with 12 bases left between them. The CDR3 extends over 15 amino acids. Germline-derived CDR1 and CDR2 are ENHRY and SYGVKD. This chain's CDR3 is CAISEEPARYNEQFF. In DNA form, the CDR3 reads TGTGCCATCAGTGAGGAACCCGCGCGGTACAATGAGCAGTTCTTC.

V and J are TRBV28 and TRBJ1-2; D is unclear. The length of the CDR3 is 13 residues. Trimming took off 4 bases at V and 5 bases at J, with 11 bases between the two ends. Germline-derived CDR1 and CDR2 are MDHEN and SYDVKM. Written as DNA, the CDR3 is TGTGCCAGCAGTTCGGGAGAAAAGTATGGCTACACCTTC. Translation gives CASSSGEKYGYTF.

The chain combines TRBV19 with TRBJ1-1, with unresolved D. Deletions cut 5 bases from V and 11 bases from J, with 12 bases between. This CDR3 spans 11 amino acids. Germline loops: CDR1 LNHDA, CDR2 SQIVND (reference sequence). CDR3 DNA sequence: TGTGCCAGTAGTCCCGGGAGATTGGCTTTCTTT. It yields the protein CASSPGRLAFF. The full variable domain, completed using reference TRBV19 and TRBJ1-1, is DGGITQSPKYLFRKEGQNVTLSCEQNLNHDAMYWYRQDPGQGLRLIYYSQIVNDFQKGDIAEGYSVSREKKESFPLTVTSAQKNPTAFYLCASSPGRLAFFGQGTRLTVV.

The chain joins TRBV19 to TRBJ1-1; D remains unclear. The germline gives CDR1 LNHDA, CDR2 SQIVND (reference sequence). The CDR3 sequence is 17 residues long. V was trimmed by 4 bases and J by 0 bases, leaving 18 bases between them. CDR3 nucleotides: TGTGCCAGTAGTACATCGTCCCCGGGAGGGTTGAACACTGAAGCTTTCTTT. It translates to CASSTSSPGGLNTEAFF.

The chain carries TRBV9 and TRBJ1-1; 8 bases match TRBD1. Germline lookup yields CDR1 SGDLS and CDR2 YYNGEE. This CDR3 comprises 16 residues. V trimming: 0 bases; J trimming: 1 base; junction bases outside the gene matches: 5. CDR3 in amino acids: CASSVDRGQGNTEAFF. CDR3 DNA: TGTGCCAGCAGCGTAGACCGCGGACAGGGGAACACTGAAGCTTTCTTT. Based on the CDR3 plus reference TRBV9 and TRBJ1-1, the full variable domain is DSGVTQTPKHLITATGQRVTLRCSPRSGDLSVYWYQQSLDQGLQFLIQYYNGEERAKGNILERFSAQQFPDLHSELNLSSLELGDSALYFCASSVDRGQGNTEAFFGQGTRLTVV.

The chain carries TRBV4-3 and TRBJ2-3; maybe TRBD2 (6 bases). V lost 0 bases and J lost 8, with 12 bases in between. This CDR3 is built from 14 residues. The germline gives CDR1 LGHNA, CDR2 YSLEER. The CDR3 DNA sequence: TGCGCCAGCAGCCAAGATGAGGGGACTTGTACGCAGTATTTT. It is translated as CASSQDEGTCTQYF.

The CDR3 is CASSPDRAGWGYTF. CDR3 coding DNA: TGTGCCAGCAGCCCAGACAGGGCAGGTTGGGGCTACACCTTC. This chain links TRBV7-2 with TRBJ1-2; 7 positions agree with TRBD1. From germline, CDR1 is SGHTA and CDR2 FQGNSA. The trim removed 5 bases at V and 8 bases at J, leaving 11 bases unmatched. This CDR3 comprises 14 residues.

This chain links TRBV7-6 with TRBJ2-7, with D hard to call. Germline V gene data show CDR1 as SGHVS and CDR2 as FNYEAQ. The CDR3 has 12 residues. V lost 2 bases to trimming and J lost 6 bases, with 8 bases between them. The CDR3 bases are TGTGCCAGCAGCTTACCCCTCTCCGAGCAGTACTTC. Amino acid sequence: CASSLPLSEQYF. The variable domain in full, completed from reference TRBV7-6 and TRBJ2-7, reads GAGVSQSPRYKVTKRGQDVALRCDPISGHVSLYWYRQALGQGPEFLTYFNYEAQQDKSGLPNDRFSAERPEGSISTLTIQRTEQRDSAMYRCASSLPLSEQYFGPGTRLTVT.

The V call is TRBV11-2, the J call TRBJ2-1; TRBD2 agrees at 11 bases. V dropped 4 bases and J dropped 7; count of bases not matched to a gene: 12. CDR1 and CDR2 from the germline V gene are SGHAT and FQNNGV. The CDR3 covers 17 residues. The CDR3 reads CASSSTSGVSLYNEQFF. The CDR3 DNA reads TGTGCCAGCAGCTCGACTAGCGGGGTTTCCCTTTATAATGAGCAGTTCTTC.

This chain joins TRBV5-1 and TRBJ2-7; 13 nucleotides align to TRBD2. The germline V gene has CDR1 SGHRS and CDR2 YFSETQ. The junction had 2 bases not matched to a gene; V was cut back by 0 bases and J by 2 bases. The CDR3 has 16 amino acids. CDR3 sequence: CASSLDTSGGAYEQYF. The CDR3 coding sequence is TGCGCCAGCAGCTTGGACACTAGCGGGGGGGCCTACGAGCAGTACTTC.